Presented here are 26 T cell receptor beta chains from one specimen sequenced in a study of shared clonotypes between healthy human individuals (dated by TCRdb to between 2020 and 2021). Libraries came from the immunoSEQ multiplex PCR assay. TCRdb's version of the immuneACCESS table is confined to in-frame rearrangements and falls short of the full clone set. An unresolved V gene accounts for under half of the shortfall where checked; the remainder is of unknown origin. The sample data list a few million clones, and more than 85% of these were observed just once. Of the sample, under 0.45% is held by the ten largest clones. The material sequenced was naive CD4+ T cells from PBMCs. The sample's cell subset or site label, decoded: CD45RA+ positively selected. The receptors derive from a man aged 18-30 years in good health. Some clones in this sample may be carry-over from other donors' samples.

The V and J genes are TRBV27 and TRBJ2-1; D gene ambiguous. The CDR3 runs 15 residues. The germline V gene has CDR1 MNHEY and CDR2 SMNVEV (reference sequence). V shed 6 bases and J shed 0 bases, with 12 bases lying between them. CDR3 in amino acids: CASRQDTHSYNEQFF. CDR3 sequence (DNA): TGTGCCAGCAGACAAGACACTCACTCCTACAATGAGCAGTTCTTC.

This clone was seen just once. The V and J genes are TRBV6-6 and TRBJ1-4; 7 bases map to TRBD1. Trimming cost V 3 bases and J 2 bases; bases outside gene matches: 3. The germline gives CDR1 MNHNY, CDR2 SVGAGI (reference sequence). The CDR3 has 15 residues. The CDR3 DNA reads TGTGCCAGCAGTTATCAGGGGGGGACTAATGAAAAACTGTTTTTT. Translated: CASSYQGGTNEKLFF.

As to this clone: One end of the junction varies from germline; a read error may be responsible. This rearrangement joins TRBV15 to TRBJ1-3, with D possibly TRBD1 on 5 matching bases. This CDR3 has 12 residues. Germline-derived CDR1 and CDR2 are LNHNV and YYDKDF (reference sequence). Here the CDR3 reads CATSRVGQPGDF. The CDR3 nucleotides read TGTGCCACCAGCAGAGTGGGGCAGCCGGGGGATTTT. The variable domain in full, completed from reference TRBV15 and TRBJ1-3, reads DAMVIQNPRYQVTQFGKPVTLSCSQTLNHNVMYWYQQKSSQAPKLLFHYYDKDFNNEADTPDNFQSRRPNTSFCFLDIRSPGLGDTAMYLCATSRVGQPGDFGEGSWLTVV.

V gene TRBV9 combines with J gene TRBJ2-5, with D perhaps being TRBD1 or TRBD2 (5 bases each). V was shortened by 0 bases and J by 4 bases, with 16 bases between the two germline ends. The germline CDR1 and CDR2 sequences are SGDLS and YYNGEE. The CDR3 is 16 amino acids. In nucleotides, the CDR3 is TGTGCCAGCAGCGTAGGAGGGGACCCTCGAGTAGAGACCCAGTACTTC. Encoded protein: CASSVGGDPRVETQYF.

The chain combines TRBV7-8 with TRBJ1-1; D is ambiguous. Germline lookup yields CDR1 SGHVS and CDR2 FQNEAQ. Deletions cut 0 bases from V and 6 bases from J, with 11 bases between. This CDR3 has 14 amino acids. DNA of the CDR3: TGTGCCAGCAGCTTAGCCAGGACCATCCCTGAAGCTTTCTTT. This encodes CASSLARTIPEAFF.

The V gene is TRBV5-8, the J gene TRBJ2-1, with 14 bases that match TRBD2. Germline values: CDR1 SGHTS, CDR2 YDEGEE. The V and J ends lost 2 bases and 1 base, in that order; junction bases with no gene match: 8. This CDR3 has 19 amino acids. DNA of the CDR3: TGTGCCAGCAGCTTTCTCGGGACTAGCGGGAGCTGGTCCTACAATGAGCAGTTCTTC. It is translated as CASSFLGTSGSWSYNEQFF.

This sequence joins TRBV5-4 and TRBJ2-6; 11 bases map to TRBD2. This CDR3 is built from 18 residues. The J segment lost 3 bases and the V segment lost 4 bases, leaving 9 bases of the junction unmatched. Germline V gene sequence: CDR1 SGHNT, CDR2 YYREEE (reference sequence). CDR3 region: CASSPKLAGAGGANVLTF. CDR3 coding DNA: TGTGCCAGCAGCCCTAAACTAGCGGGAGCAGGTGGGGCCAACGTCCTGACTTTC.

This clone appeared once. The rearrangement uses TRBV19 and TRBJ1-5; no clear D gene. The germline V and J ends were trimmed by 6 bases and 1 base, with 10 bases remaining between them. CDR3 length: 14 amino acids. Germline V CDR1 and CDR2: LNHDA, SQIVND (reference sequence). The CDR3 sequence: CASSPRKSNQPQHF. CDR3 bases: TGTGCCAGTAGCCCCAGGAAAAGCAATCAGCCCCAGCATTTT.

The J gene is TRBJ2-1, the V gene TRBV7-9, with 8 bases that match TRBD2. CDR1 and CDR2 (germline): SEHNR, FQNEAQ (reference sequence). The CDR3 contains 16 residues. J lost 1 base, V lost 5 bases, and 7 bases had no gene match. The CDR3 coding sequence is TGTGCCAGCAGCAGCACCGGGACTAGATCCTACAATGAGCAGTTCTTC. Translation gives CASSSTGTRSYNEQFF.

This rearrangement joins TRBV28 to TRBJ2-2; 16 bases are a match to TRBD2. The CDR3 is 17 residues long. Germline assignment: CDR1 MDHEN and CDR2 SYDVKM. The J segment lost 3 bases and the V segment lost 5 bases, leaving 3 bases of the junction unmatched. DNA for the CDR3: TGTGCCAGCAGTCCGGGACTAGCGGGAGGGCACACCGGGGAGCTGTTTTTT. Translated: CASSPGLAGGHTGELFF.

This sequence joins TRBV5-1 and TRBJ1-1; 9 nucleotides line up with TRBD1. CDR3 length: 13 residues. After removal of 6 bases from V and 7 bases from J, the junction contained 7 bases not matched to a gene. The germline V gene encodes CDR1 SGHRS and CDR2 YFSETQ. CDR3 protein: CASISGTGSEAFF. CDR3 nucleotide sequence: TGCGCCAGCATATCGGGGACAGGGAGTGAAGCTTTCTTT.

On this clone: Other DNA sequences in this specimen translate into the identical CDR3. The chain recombines TRBV5-1 with TRBJ2-2; 8 bases fit TRBD2. Per germline, CDR1 SGHRS and CDR2 YFSETQ. There are 15 residues in the CDR3. With 2 bases clipped from V and 4 bases from J, the junction kept 4 bases outside the gene matches. The CDR3 sequence: CASSFLAGGTGELFF. The CDR3 DNA reads as TGCGCCAGCAGCTTCCTAGCGGGCGGCACCGGGGAGCTGTTTTTT.

The chain combines TRBV9 with TRBJ2-2; 9 positions agree with TRBD2. Germline V gene data show CDR1 as SGDLS and CDR2 as YYNGEE. Trimming took 0 bases from V and 3 from J; bases not matched to a gene: 9. This CDR3 contains 18 residues. The CDR3 nucleotides read TGTGCCAGCAGCGTAGCTGGTAGCGGGAGTGGGTACACCGGGGAGCTGTTTTTT. This gives the protein CASSVAGSGSGYTGELFF.

The V call is TRBV4-1, the J call TRBJ1-3; D possibly corresponds to TRBD1 (5 bases). CDR1 is MGHRA, CDR2 YSYEKL, per germline. The V end lost 4 bases, the J end lost 0 bases, and 16 bases lay between the germline ends. This CDR3 has 17 residues. As DNA, the CDR3 is TGCGCCAGCAGCCCAACCTTCTGGGGGAACTCTGGAAACACCATATATTTT. It yields the protein CASSPTFWGNSGNTIYF.

J is TRBJ2-2 and V is TRBV28; no definite D call. Germline V gives CDR1 MDHEN, CDR2 SYDVKM. The CDR3 is 12 residues long. Trimming removed 5 bases at V and 9 bases at J, with 10 bases between. CDR3 protein: CASSVFDRELFF. For the CDR3, the DNA is TGTGCCAGCAGTGTTTTCGACCGGGAGCTGTTTTTT.

The chain links TRBV5-5 to TRBJ2-7; D unclear. The CDR3 spans 13 residues. The V gene lost 4 bases and the J gene lost 4 bases, with 12 bases spanning the gap. Germline values: CDR1 SGHKS, CDR2 YYEKEE (reference sequence). CDR3 nucleotide sequence: TGTGCCAGCAGCAGGACGGACGAATACGAGCAGTACTTC. Translation gives CASSRTDEYEQYF.

The J gene is TRBJ2-1, the V gene TRBV5-4; TRBD2 matches 12 bases. Germline V gene sequence: CDR1 SGHNT, CDR2 YYREEE (reference sequence). The CDR3 is 15 residues long. Trimming removed 4 bases from V and 5 bases from J; junction bases left unmatched: 4. The CDR3 protein is CASSALAGGDNEQFF. In DNA form, the CDR3 reads TGTGCCAGCAGCGCTCTAGCGGGAGGGGACAATGAGCAGTTCTTC. The full variable domain, in which reference TRBV5-4 and TRBJ2-1 provide the parts outside the CDR3, is ETGVTQSPTHLIKTRGQQVTLRCSSQSGHNTVSWYQQALGQGPQFIFQYYREEENGRGNFPPRFSGLQFPNYSSELNVNALELDDSALYLCASSALAGGDNEQFFGPGTRLTVL.

V and J are TRBV6-5 and TRBJ2-3; D tentatively fits TRBD1 or TRBD2 (5 bases each). The CDR3 has 15 amino acids. Per germline, CDR1 MNHEY and CDR2 SVGAGI. Trimming removed 6 bases from V and 3 bases from J, with 16 bases in between. In DNA form, the CDR3 reads TGTGCCAGCAGCCCCTTGGGGACGTCGACAGATACGCAGTATTTT. Its translation is CASSPLGTSTDTQYF.

The genes are TRBV6-1 and TRBJ2-1, with 9 nucleotides matching TRBD2. CDR3 length: 16 amino acids. Looked up from germline, CDR1 is MNHNS and CDR2 is SASEGT. V dropped 3 bases and J dropped 4; count of bases not matched to a gene: 7. CDR3 DNA: TGTGCCAGCAGTGAGACTAGCGGACGGGTTTACAATGAGCAGTTCTTC. Its protein product is CASSETSGRVYNEQFF.

The chain combines TRBV6-5 with TRBJ1-1; a possible D gene is TRBD1 (5 bases). The CDR3 has 13 residues. The ends were cut back, 7 bases at V and 2 bases at J, with 11 bases in the middle. Germline CDR1 is MNHEY and CDR2 is SVGAGI. The CDR3 DNA reads TGTGCCAGCATGACAGCTTTTAACACTGAAGCTTTCTTT. Amino acids: CASMTAFNTEAFF.

The chain has TRBV29-1 and TRBJ2-5; 10 bases line up with TRBD2. The CDR3 contains 14 residues. CDR1 is SQVTM and CDR2 is ANQGSEA in the germline V gene. V lost 5 bases to trimming and J lost 1 base; unmatched junction nucleotides: 4. In nucleotides, the CDR3 is TGCAGCGTTTCAAGCGGGGGGGGCCAAGAGACCCAGTACTTC. Protein: CSVSSGGGQETQYF.

V usage is TRBV27 and J usage is TRBJ2-3, with 9 bases lining up with TRBD1. V trimming: 2 bases; J trimming: 3 bases; junction bases outside the gene matches: 9. This CDR3 is 17 amino acids long. Germline V gives CDR1 MNHEY, CDR2 SMNVEV (reference sequence). In DNA form, the CDR3 reads TGTGCCAGCAGTTTAATGTTGGGACAGGGAGGGACAGATACGCAGTATTTT. Translation: CASSLMLGQGGTDTQYF.

The chain is built from TRBV9 and TRBJ1-2, with TRBD1 matching over 7 bases. The V and J ends lost 3 bases and 1 base, in that order; junction bases with no gene match: 3. Germline V gives CDR1 SGDLS, CDR2 YYNGEE. This CDR3 is built from 14 residues. CDR3 coding DNA: TGTGCCAGCAGCGCCCGGGACAGTAACTATGGCTACACCTTC. It codes for CASSARDSNYGYTF.

The rearrangement links TRBV6-1 to TRBJ1-1; TRBD1 matches 8 bases. The germline CDR1 and CDR2 sequences are MNHNS and SASEGT. V trimming: 4 bases; J trimming: 5 bases; junction bases outside the gene matches: 9. The CDR3 is 15 residues long. In nucleotides, the CDR3 is TGTGCCAGCAGTGTTGTGCAGGGGGCTTGGACTGAAGCTTTCTTT. Its translation is CASSVVQGAWTEAFF.

The V gene is TRBV4-1, the J gene TRBJ2-7; D is uncertain. Per the germline V gene, CDR1 is MGHRA and CDR2 is YSYEKL. Trimming took off 0 bases at V and 8 bases at J, with 11 bases between the two ends. The CDR3 is 13 residues long. The CDR3 DNA follows: TGCGCCAGCAGCCAAGATTATTTGGGCCAGCAGTACTTC. This sequence encodes CASSQDYLGQQYF.

The chain uses TRBV6-5 and TRBJ2-7; 7 positions agree with TRBD1. Germline trimming cut 6 bases from V and 2 bases from J; bases unmatched to any gene: 10. CDR1 and CDR2 from the germline V gene are MNHEY and SVGAGI. This CDR3 comprises 15 residues. Here the CDR3 reads CASRRSRDRAYEQYF. DNA for the CDR3: TGTGCCAGCAGACGTTCCCGGGACAGAGCCTACGAGCAGTACTTC.